A selection of T cell receptor beta chains follows, all from one sample in a study of blood T cell repertoires in COVID-19. Some clones are missing from TCRdb's copy, which holds only in-frame ones; the method was immunoSEQ multiplex PCR. The sample lists a few hundred thousand clones, about 86% occurring once. The sample taken for sequencing was PBMCs or T cells enriched from blood (not recorded which). All receptors come from a woman aged 50 to 60 who had recovered from COVID-19. CDR3s include the opening cysteine and the closing phenylalanine or tryptophan. A D gene is named only where the DNA matches it firmly. Size is omitted from some rows. Given values are once, few, many or a class for expanded clones.

clone_size: -; d_call: -; cdr3_length: 14; j_call: TRBJ1-4; v_call: TRBV30; cdr3_nt: TGTGCCTGGAGTGGGGGCAGGCTTAATGAAAAACTGTTTTTT; cdr3_aa: CAWSGGRLNEKLFF
clone_size: -; d_call: -; cdr3_length: 14; j_call: TRBJ1-2; v_call: TRBV27; cdr3_nt: TGTGCCAGCAGACCCCTAGGAGAAGACTATGGCTACACCTTC; cdr3_aa: CASRPLGEDYGYTF
clone_size: once; d_call: -; cdr3_length: 13; j_call: TRBJ1-1; v_call: TRBV2; cdr3_nt: TGTGCCAGCAAGCAGGGCCCGAACACTGAAGCTTTCTTT; cdr3_aa: CASKQGPNTEAFF
clone_size: -; d_call: -; cdr3_length: 14; j_call: TRBJ2-7; v_call: TRBV29-1; cdr3_nt: TGCAGCGCAGTTCGGACAGCGAGCTCCTACGAGCAGTACTTC; cdr3_aa: CSAVRTASSYEQYF
clone_size: -; d_call: -; cdr3_length: 13; j_call: TRBJ2-1; v_call: TRBV2; cdr3_nt: TGTGCCAGCAGTTGGACAGAAAACAATGAGCAGTTCTTC; cdr3_aa: CASSWTENNEQFF
clone_size: -; d_call: -; cdr3_length: 12; j_call: TRBJ1-2; v_call: TRBV2; cdr3_nt: TGTGCCAGCCAGGCAGGAGGCTCAGGCTACACCTTC; cdr3_aa: CASQAGGSGYTF
clone_size: -; d_call: TRBD1; cdr3_length: 15; j_call: TRBJ2-7; v_call: TRBV4-1; cdr3_nt: TGCGCCAGCAGCCATGGGACAGGGTTCACCTACGAGCAGTACTTC; cdr3_aa: CASSHGTGFTYEQYF
clone_size: -; d_call: -; cdr3_length: 14; j_call: TRBJ1-1; v_call: TRBV18; cdr3_nt: TGTGCCAGCTCTCCGAACGTGGCGGACACTGAAGCTTTCTTT; cdr3_aa: CASSPNVADTEAFF
clone_size: -; d_call: -; cdr3_length: 14; j_call: TRBJ1-1; v_call: TRBV6-1; cdr3_nt: TGTGCCAGCAGTGAAGCGCGAGGAATCTCTAGAGCTTTCTTT; cdr3_aa: CASSEARGISRAFF
clone_size: -; d_call: TRBD1; cdr3_length: 15; j_call: TRBJ1-3; v_call: TRBV30; cdr3_nt: TGTGCCTGGACGCCGGGACAGAACTCTGGAAACACCATATATTTT; cdr3_aa: CAWTPGQNSGNTIYF
clone_size: -; d_call: -; cdr3_length: 13; j_call: TRBJ1-6; v_call: TRBV6-4; cdr3_nt: TGTGCCAGCAGTCGCTCCTATAATTCACCCCTCCACTTT; cdr3_aa: CASSRSYNSPLHF
clone_size: once; d_call: -; cdr3_length: 14; j_call: TRBJ1-2; v_call: TRBV29-1; cdr3_nt: TGCAGCGTTGAAGAAAGGCGGGGGGCCTATGGCTACACCTTC; cdr3_aa: CSVEERRGAYGYTF
clone_size: -; d_call: -; cdr3_length: 12; j_call: TRBJ2-2; v_call: TRBV5-4; cdr3_nt: TGTGCCAGCAGCTTGCCGGCCGGGGAGCTGTTTTTT; cdr3_aa: CASSLPAGELFF
clone_size: -; d_call: -; cdr3_length: 15; j_call: TRBJ1-4; v_call: TRBV7-8; cdr3_nt: TGTGCCAGCAGCTTAACAGGCCCTTATGGCGAAAAACTGTTTTTT; cdr3_aa: CASSLTGPYGEKLFF
clone_size: -; d_call: -; cdr3_length: 16; j_call: TRBJ2-2; v_call: TRBV9; cdr3_nt: TGTGCCAGCAGCCCCCTCGCGGGGACCGACACCGGGGAGCTGTTTTTT; cdr3_aa: CASSPLAGTDTGELFF
clone_size: -; d_call: TRBD1; cdr3_length: 14; j_call: TRBJ1-5; v_call: TRBV6-5; cdr3_nt: TGTGCCAGCACGCTGGACAGGGTGAATCAGCCCCAGCATTTT; cdr3_aa: CASTLDRVNQPQHF
clone_size: -; d_call: -; cdr3_length: 13; j_call: TRBJ1-5; v_call: TRBV9; cdr3_nt: TGTGCCAGCAGCGTCGGTCCAGAGGGAGCCCAGCATTTT; cdr3_aa: CASSVGPEGAQHF
clone_size: -; d_call: TRBD2; cdr3_length: 16; j_call: TRBJ2-1; v_call: TRBV5-1; cdr3_nt: TGCGCCAGCAGCCTGAGGACTAGCGGGGGGTTTAATGAGCAGTTCTTC; cdr3_aa: CASSLRTSGGFNEQFF
clone_size: -; d_call: -; cdr3_length: 14; j_call: TRBJ1-4; v_call: TRBV7-9; cdr3_nt: TGTGCCAGCAGCTTAGGAGGGAAGTCGGAAAAACTGTTTTTT; cdr3_aa: CASSLGGKSEKLFF
clone_size: -; d_call: -; cdr3_length: 16; j_call: TRBJ1-2; v_call: TRBV6-2/TRBV6-3; cdr3_nt: TGTGCCAGCAGTTACTCGCGGCAGGGTCAATACTATGGCTACACCTTC; cdr3_aa: CASSYSRQGQYYGYTF
clone_size: -; d_call: -; cdr3_length: 19; j_call: TRBJ2-2; v_call: TRBV11-2; cdr3_nt: TGTGCCAGCAGCTTAGACGCCCTAGCTGGGGAACCGAACACCGGGGAGCTGTTTTTT; cdr3_aa: CASSLDALAGEPNTGELFF
clone_size: -; d_call: -; cdr3_length: 15; j_call: TRBJ1-5; v_call: TRBV28; cdr3_nt: TGTGCCAGCAGTCTCTGGACAACTAGCAATCAGCCCCAGCATTTT; cdr3_aa: CASSLWTTSNQPQHF
clone_size: -; d_call: -; cdr3_length: 15; j_call: TRBJ1-4; v_call: TRBV9; cdr3_nt: TGTGCCAGCAGCGTAGTCGGGAATGTGGGTGAAAAACTGTTTTTT; cdr3_aa: CASSVVGNVGEKLFF
clone_size: few; d_call: -; cdr3_length: 15; j_call: TRBJ1-2; v_call: TRBV3-1/TRBV3-2; cdr3_nt: TGTGCCAGCAGCCAAAGTCCAGGGGCTGGCTATGGCTACACCTTC; cdr3_aa: CASSQSPGAGYGYTF
clone_size: -; d_call: TRBD1; cdr3_length: 16; j_call: TRBJ2-7; v_call: TRBV5-4; cdr3_nt: TGTGCCAGCAGCTCTCAGACAGGGACGACTACCTACGAGCAGTACTTC; cdr3_aa: CASSSQTGTTTYEQYF
clone_size: -; d_call: -; cdr3_length: 21; j_call: TRBJ2-1; v_call: TRBV3-1/TRBV3-2; cdr3_nt: TGTGCCAGCAGCCAAGGGGGTAGCACGGGCCCGTTGCAGGGCTCCTACAATGAGCAGTTCTTC; cdr3_aa: CASSQGGSTGPLQGSYNEQFF
clone_size: -; d_call: TRBD2; cdr3_length: 14; j_call: TRBJ2-1; v_call: TRBV28; cdr3_nt: TGTGCCAGCAGTTTGCTGGGGGGGTCCAATGAGCAGTTCTTC; cdr3_aa: CASSLLGGSNEQFF
clone_size: -; d_call: -; cdr3_length: 12; j_call: TRBJ1-2; v_call: TRBV11-2; cdr3_nt: TGTGCCAGCAGCTATACGGGGTATGGCTACACCTTC; cdr3_aa: CASSYTGYGYTF
clone_size: -; d_call: TRBD1; cdr3_length: 15; j_call: TRBJ2-1; v_call: TRBV11-3; cdr3_nt: TGTGCCAGCTCCCCCGGGACAGGCTCCTACAATGAGCAGTTCTTC; cdr3_aa: CASSPGTGSYNEQFF
clone_size: -; d_call: TRBD1; cdr3_length: 15; j_call: TRBJ1-5; v_call: TRBV7-8; cdr3_nt: TGTGCCAGCAGCTTAGCCGGCAGGGGGTATCAGCCCCAGCATTTT; cdr3_aa: CASSLAGRGYQPQHF
clone_size: -; d_call: -; cdr3_length: 14; j_call: TRBJ1-6; v_call: TRBV27; cdr3_nt: TGTGCCAGCAGCTCCTACTCCTATAATTCACCCCTCCACTTT; cdr3_aa: CASSSYSYNSPLHF
clone_size: -; d_call: -; cdr3_length: 17; j_call: TRBJ2-3; v_call: TRBV9; cdr3_nt: TGTGCCAGCAGCGCGGTAGGGGGGGGCGTTCTCACAGATACGCAGTATTTT; cdr3_aa: CASSAVGGGVLTDTQYF
clone_size: -; d_call: -; cdr3_length: 15; j_call: TRBJ1-4; v_call: TRBV5-1; cdr3_nt: TGCGCCAGCAGCCGCCAAACTGCAACTAATGAAAAACTGTTTTTT; cdr3_aa: CASSRQTATNEKLFF
clone_size: -; d_call: -; cdr3_length: 16; j_call: TRBJ1-5; v_call: TRBV21-1; cdr3_nt: TGTGCCAGCAGCAAAGAGGGGACAGGGGGGTTCCAGCCCCAGCATTTT; cdr3_aa: CASSKEGTGGFQPQHF
clone_size: -; d_call: -; cdr3_length: 15; j_call: TRBJ2-7; v_call: TRBV3-1/TRBV3-2; cdr3_nt: TGTGCCAGCAGCCAAGCGGCGGACTCGACCTACGAGCAGTACTTC; cdr3_aa: CASSQAADSTYEQYF
clone_size: many; d_call: -; cdr3_length: 16; j_call: TRBJ2-7; v_call: TRBV2; cdr3_nt: TGTGCCAGCAGTGAAGCACCGGGCCTAGGGGCCCACGAGCAGTACTTC; cdr3_aa: CASSEAPGLGAHEQYF